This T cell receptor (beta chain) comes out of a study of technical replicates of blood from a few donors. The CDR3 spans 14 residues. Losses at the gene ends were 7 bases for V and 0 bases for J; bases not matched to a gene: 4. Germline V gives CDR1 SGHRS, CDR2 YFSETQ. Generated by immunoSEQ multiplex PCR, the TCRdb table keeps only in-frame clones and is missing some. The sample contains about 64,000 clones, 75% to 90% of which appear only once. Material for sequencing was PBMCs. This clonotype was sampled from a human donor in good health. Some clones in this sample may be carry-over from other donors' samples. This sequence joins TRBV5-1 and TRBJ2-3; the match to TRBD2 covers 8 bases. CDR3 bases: TGCGCCAGCGGTAGCGGGACGAGCACAGATACGCAGTATTTT. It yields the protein CASGSGTSTDTQYF.